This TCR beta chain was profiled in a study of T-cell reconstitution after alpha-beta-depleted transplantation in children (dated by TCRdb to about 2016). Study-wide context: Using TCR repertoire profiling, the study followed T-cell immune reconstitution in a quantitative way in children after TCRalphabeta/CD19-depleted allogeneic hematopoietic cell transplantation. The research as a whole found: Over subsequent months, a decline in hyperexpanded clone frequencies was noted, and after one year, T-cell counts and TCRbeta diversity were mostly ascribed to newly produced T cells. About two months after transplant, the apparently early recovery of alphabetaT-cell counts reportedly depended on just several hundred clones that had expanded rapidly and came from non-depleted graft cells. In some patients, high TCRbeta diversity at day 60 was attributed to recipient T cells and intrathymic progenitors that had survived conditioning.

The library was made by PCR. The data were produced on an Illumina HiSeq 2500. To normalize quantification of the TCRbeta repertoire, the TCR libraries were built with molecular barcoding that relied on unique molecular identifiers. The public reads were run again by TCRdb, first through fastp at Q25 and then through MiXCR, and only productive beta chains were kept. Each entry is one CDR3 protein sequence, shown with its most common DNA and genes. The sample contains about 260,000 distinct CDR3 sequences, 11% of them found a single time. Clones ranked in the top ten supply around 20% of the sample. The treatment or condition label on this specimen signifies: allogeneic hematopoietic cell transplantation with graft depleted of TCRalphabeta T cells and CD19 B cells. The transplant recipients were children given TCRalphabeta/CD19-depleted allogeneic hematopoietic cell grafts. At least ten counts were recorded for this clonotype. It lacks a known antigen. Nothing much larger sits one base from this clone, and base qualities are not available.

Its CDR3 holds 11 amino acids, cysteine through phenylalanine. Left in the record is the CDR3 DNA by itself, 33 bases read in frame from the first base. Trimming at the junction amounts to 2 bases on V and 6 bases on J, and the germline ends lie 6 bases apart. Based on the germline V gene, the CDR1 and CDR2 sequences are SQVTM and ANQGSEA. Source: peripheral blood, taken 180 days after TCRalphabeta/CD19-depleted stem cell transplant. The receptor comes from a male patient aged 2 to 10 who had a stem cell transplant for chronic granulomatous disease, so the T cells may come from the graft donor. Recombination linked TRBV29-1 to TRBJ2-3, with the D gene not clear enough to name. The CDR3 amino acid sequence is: CSVETRDTQYF. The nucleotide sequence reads TGCAGCGTTGAAACCCGGGATACGCAGTATTTT.